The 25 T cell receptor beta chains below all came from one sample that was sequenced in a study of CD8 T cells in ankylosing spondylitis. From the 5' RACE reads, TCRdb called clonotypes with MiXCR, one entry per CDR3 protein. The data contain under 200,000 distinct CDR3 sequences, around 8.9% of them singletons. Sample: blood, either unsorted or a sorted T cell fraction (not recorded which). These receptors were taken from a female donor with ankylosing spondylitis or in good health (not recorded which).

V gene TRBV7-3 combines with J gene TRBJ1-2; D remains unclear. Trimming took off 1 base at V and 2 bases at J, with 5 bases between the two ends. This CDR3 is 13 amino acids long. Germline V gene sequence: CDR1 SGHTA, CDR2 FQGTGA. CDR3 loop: CASSLIGNYGYTF. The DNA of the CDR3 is TGTGCCAGCAGCTTAATAGGGAACTATGGCTACACCTTC.

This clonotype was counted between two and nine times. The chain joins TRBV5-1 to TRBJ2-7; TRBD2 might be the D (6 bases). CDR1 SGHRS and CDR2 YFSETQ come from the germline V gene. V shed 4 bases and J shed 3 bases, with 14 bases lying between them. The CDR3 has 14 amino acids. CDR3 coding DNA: TGCGCCAGCAGCAGTCCGGGAGAGAACTACGAGCAGTACTTC. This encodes CASSSPGENYEQYF.

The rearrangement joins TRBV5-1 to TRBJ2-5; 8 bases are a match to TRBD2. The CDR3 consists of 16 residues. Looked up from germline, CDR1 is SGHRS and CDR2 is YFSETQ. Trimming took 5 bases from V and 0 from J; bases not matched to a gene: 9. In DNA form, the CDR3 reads TGCGCCAGCAGAAACTCTAGCGGGCCGTACCAAGAGACCCAGTACTTC. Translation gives CASRNSSGPYQETQYF.

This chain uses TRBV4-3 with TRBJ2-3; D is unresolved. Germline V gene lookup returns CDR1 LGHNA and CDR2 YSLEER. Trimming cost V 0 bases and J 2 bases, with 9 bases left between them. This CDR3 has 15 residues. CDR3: CASSQEAGNTDTQYF. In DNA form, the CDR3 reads TGCGCCAGCAGCCAAGAAGCAGGAAACACAGATACGCAGTATTTT.

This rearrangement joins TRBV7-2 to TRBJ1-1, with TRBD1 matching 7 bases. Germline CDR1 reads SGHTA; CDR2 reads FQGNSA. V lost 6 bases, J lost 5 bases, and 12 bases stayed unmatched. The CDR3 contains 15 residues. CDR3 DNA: TGTGCCAGCAGTTTGACAGGGAGAGGTGGGACTGAAGCTTTCTTT. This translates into CASSLTGRGGTEAFF.

In DNA form, the CDR3 reads TGTGCCAGCAGCGGAGGAGAGGGGGGTTACAATGAGCAGTTCTTC. Residues: CASSGGEGGYNEQFF. The chain recombines TRBV5-6 with TRBJ2-1; D tentatively fits TRBD1 or TRBD2 (6 bases each). This CDR3 contains 15 residues. The V and J ends lost 4 bases and 4 bases respectively, with 15 bases between them. Per germline, CDR1 SGHDT and CDR2 YYEEEE.

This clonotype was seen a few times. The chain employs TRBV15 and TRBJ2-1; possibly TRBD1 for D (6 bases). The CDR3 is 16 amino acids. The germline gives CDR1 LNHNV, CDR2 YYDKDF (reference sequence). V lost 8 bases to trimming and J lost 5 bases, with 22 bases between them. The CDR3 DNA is TGTGCCACCCGGGAAACCGGGACAAGGCCTAACAATGAGCAGTTCTTC. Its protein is CATRETGTRPNNEQFF.

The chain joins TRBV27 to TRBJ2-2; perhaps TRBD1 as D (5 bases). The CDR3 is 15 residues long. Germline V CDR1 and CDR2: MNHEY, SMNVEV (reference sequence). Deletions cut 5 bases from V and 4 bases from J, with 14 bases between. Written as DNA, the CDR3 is TGTGCCAGCAGTCCCCTAGGGGATCCCACCGGGGAGCTGTTTTTT. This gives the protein CASSPLGDPTGELFF.

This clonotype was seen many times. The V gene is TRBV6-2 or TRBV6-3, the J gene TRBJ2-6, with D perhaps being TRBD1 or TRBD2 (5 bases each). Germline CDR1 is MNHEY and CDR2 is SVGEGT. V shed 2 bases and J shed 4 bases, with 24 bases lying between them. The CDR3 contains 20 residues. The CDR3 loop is CASSYLSATGSGTGANVLTF. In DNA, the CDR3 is TGTGCCAGCAGTTACCTCTCCGCCACAGGCTCAGGGACGGGGGCCAACGTCCTGACTTTC.

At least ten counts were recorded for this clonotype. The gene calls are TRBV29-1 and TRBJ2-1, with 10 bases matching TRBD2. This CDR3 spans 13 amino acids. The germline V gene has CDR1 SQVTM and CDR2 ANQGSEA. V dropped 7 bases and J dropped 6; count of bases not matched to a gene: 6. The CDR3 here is CSAIAGGPNEQFF. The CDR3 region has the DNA TGCAGCGCAATAGCGGGAGGTCCCAATGAGCAGTTCTTC.

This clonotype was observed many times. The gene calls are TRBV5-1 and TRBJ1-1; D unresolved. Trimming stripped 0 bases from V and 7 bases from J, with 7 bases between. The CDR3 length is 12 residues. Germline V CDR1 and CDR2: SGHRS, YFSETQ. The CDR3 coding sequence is TGCGCCAGCAGCTTGGGCAGTAGTGAAGCTTTCTTT. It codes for CASSLGSSEAFF.

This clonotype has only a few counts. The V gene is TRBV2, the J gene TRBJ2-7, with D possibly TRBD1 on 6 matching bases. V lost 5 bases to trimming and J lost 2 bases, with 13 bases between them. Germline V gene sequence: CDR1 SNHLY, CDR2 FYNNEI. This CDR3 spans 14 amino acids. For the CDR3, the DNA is TGTGCCAGCAGTTGGACAGCCGAAACCTACGAGCAGTACTTC. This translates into CASSWTAETYEQYF.

The CDR3, as DNA: TGTGCCAGCAGCCAGGGACTAGCGGCCTACAATGAGCAGTTCTTC. This encodes CASSQGLAAYNEQFF. The rearrangement joins TRBV3-1 to TRBJ2-1; 11 bases are a match to TRBD2. Germline CDR1 reads LGHDT; CDR2 reads YNNKEL (reference sequence). The ends lost 3 bases at V and 2 bases at J; junction bases unmatched: 0. The CDR3 consists of 15 residues.

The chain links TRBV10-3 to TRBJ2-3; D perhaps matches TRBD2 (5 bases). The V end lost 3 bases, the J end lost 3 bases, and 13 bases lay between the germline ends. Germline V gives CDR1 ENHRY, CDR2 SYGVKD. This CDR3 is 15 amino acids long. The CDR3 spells CAISEVERGTDTQYF. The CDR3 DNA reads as TGTGCCATCAGTGAAGTGGAGAGAGGGACAGATACGCAGTATTTT.

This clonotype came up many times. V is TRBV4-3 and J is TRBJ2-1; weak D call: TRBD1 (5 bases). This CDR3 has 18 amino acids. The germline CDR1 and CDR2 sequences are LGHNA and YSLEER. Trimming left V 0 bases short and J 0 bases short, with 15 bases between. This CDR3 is CASSQDRSDTFSYNEQFF. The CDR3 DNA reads TGCGCCAGCAGCCAAGATCGGTCGGACACCTTCTCCTACAATGAGCAGTTCTTC.

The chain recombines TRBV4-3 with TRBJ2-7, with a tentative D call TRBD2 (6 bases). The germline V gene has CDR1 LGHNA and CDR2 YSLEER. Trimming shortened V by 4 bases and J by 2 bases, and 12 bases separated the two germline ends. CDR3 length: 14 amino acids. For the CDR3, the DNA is TGCGCCAGCAGCCGAGGGGAGGTCCCCTACGAGCAGTACTTC. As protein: CASSRGEVPYEQYF.

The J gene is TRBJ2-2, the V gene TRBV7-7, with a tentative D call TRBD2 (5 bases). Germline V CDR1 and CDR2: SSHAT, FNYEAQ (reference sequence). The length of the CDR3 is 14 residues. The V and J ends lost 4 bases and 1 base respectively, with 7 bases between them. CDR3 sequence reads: CASSSAGNTGELFF. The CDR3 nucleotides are TGTGCCAGCAGCTCTGCGGGGAACACCGGGGAGCTGTTTTTT.

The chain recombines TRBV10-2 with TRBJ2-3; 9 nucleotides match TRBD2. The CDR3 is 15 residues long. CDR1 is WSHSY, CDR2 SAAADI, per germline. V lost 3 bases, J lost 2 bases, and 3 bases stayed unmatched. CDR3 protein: CASSERGRATDTQYF. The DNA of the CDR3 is TGCGCCAGCAGTGAACGCGGGAGGGCCACAGATACGCAGTATTTT.

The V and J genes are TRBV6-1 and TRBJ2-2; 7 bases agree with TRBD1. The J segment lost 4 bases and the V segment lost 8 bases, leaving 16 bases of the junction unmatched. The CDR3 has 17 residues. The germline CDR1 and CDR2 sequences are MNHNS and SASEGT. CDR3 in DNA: TGTGCCAGCTCAGGGGAAGGGGGCAGCTTTAGCACCGGGGAGCTGTTTTTT. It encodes CASSGEGGSFSTGELFF.

CDR3 loop: CASSGTGAFF. CDR3 DNA sequence: TGTGCCAGCAGTGGGACCGGAGCTTTCTTT. The chain employs TRBV12-3 or TRBV12-4 and TRBJ1-1, with D possibly TRBD1 on 5 matching bases. This CDR3 spans 10 amino acids. V lost 5 bases, J lost 10 bases, and 8 bases lay in between.

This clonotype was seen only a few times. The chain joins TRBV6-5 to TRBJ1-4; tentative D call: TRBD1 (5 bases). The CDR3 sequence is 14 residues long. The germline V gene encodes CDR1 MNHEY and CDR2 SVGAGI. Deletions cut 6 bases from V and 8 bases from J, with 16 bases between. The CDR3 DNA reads TGTGCCAGCAGCTACCTGGACCGGGGCGAAAAACTGTTTTTT. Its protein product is CASSYLDRGEKLFF.

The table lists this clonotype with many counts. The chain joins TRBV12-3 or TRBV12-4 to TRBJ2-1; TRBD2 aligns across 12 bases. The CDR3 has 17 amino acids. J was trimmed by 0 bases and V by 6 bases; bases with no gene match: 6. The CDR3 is CASSGTSGSFSYNEQFF. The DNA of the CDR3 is TGTGCCAGCAGCGGGACTAGCGGGTCTTTCTCCTACAATGAGCAGTTCTTC.

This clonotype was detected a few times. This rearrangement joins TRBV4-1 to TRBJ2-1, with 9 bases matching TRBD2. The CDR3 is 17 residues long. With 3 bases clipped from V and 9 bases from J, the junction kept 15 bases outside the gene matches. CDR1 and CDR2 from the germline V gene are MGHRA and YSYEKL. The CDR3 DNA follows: TGCGCCAGCAGCCAGGCCCTAGCGGGGCCAGCGGAAGGTGAGCAGTTCTTC. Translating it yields CASSQALAGPAEGEQFF.

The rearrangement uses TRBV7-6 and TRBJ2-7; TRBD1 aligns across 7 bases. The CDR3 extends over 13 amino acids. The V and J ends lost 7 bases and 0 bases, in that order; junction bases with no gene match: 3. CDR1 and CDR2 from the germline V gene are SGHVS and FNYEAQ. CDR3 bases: TGTGCCAGCACACGGGACAGCTCCTACGAGCAGTACTTC. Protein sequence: CASTRDSSYEQYF.

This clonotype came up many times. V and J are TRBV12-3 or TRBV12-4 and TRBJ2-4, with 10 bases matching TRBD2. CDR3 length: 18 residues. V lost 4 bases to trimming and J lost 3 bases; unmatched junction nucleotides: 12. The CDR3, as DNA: TGTGCCAGCAGTTCGTCTAGTCTAGCGGGAGTAGACAAAAACATTCAGTACTTC. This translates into CASSSSSLAGVDKNIQYF.